This is a list of T cell receptor beta chains from one sample in a study of T cell repertoires in cytomegalovirus infection. TCRdb re-called the reads with MiXCR, one entry per CDR3 protein. The sample lists roughly 230,000 distinct CDR3 sequences; 17% were seen once. Sequencing input: CD8+ T cells from PBMCs. These receptors were taken from a human donor in good health (CMV status not recorded). Some clones in this sample may be carry-over from other donors' samples. CDR3s include the opening cysteine and the closing phenylalanine or tryptophan. D genes are given only for firm matches. A clone size is listed for some rows: how often the clone was seen (once, few, many), or a class if it is expanded.

v_call	j_call	d_call	clone_size	cdr3_nt	cdr3_aa
TRBV6-1	TRBJ2-1	-	many	TGTGCCAGCAGTGAAGCCCTAGCGCATGAGCAGTTCTTC	CASSEALAHEQFF
TRBV10-3	TRBJ2-3	TRBD1	-	TGTGCCACAGCCGGGACAGGGGGCCCAGATACGCAGTATTTT	CATAGTGGPDTQYF
TRBV14	TRBJ2-7	-	-	TGTGCCAGCAGTAATTGGGAACAGCAGCAGTACTTC	CASSNWEQQQYF
TRBV6-2/TRBV6-3	TRBJ1-1	-	-	TGTGCCAGCAGACCCAGCGACAGACTGAACACTGAAGCTTTCTTT	CASRPSDRLNTEAFF
TRBV7-2	TRBJ1-5	-	few	TGTGCCAGCAGCTCCCAAACAGGAATCGGCGCGAATCAGCCCCAGCATTTT	CASSSQTGIGANQPQHF
TRBV7-2	TRBJ1-1	-	many	TGTGCCAGCAGCTTGGGTATAGACACTGAAGCTTTCTTT	CASSLGIDTEAFF
TRBV7-6	TRBJ2-2	-	many	TGTGCCAGCAGCCTCAACGGAGGTGAGCTGTTTTTT	CASSLNGGELFF
TRBV6-1	TRBJ2-1	-	many	TGTGCCAGCAGTGTGGACAGTCCTGTGTATACTGAGCAGTTCTTC	CASSVDSPVYTEQFF
TRBV28	TRBJ2-1	TRBD1	-	TGTGCCAGCAGACGAACAGGGGGACGAGCCCCTTTTTACAATGAGCAGTTCTTC	CASRRTGGRAPFYNEQFF
TRBV10-3	TRBJ2-3	TRBD2	few	TGTGCCATCAGTGAGTCCCTAGCGGGGGCGATCACAGATACGCAGTATTTT	CAISESLAGAITDTQYF
TRBV13	TRBJ1-1	TRBD1	few	TGTGCCAGCAGCCGGACAGGGGGGAGGATGAACACTGAAGCTTTCTTT	CASSRTGGRMNTEAFF
TRBV12-5	TRBJ1-6	TRBD1	-	TGTGCTAGTGGTTTGACCCCGGGACAGGGAGGGGTAGGGTCCCTCCACTTT	CASGLTPGQGGVGSLHF
TRBV28	TRBJ2-3	-	many	TGTGCCAGCAGCACGCCACTCCACCTCACTAGCACAGATACGCAGTATTTT	CASSTPLHLTSTDTQYF
TRBV6-2/TRBV6-3	TRBJ1-6	-	many	TGTGCCAGCAGTTACTCGAGAACGTCGGACAATTCACCCCTCCACTTT	CASSYSRTSDNSPLHF
TRBV6-2/TRBV6-3	TRBJ2-7	TRBD1	-	TGTGCCAGCACCACTCTTCTCGCCGGGACAGGGGGAGGCGAGCAGTACTTC	CASTTLLAGTGGGEQYF
TRBV20-1	TRBJ2-7	TRBD1	few	TGCAGTGCTAGTCCCGACAGGGGATTTTCCTACGAGCAGTACTTC	CSASPDRGFSYEQYF
TRBV7-9	TRBJ2-7	-	-	TGTGCCAGCAGCAATGTTGGGGGCCTCGGTTCCTACGAGCAGTACTTC	CASSNVGGLGSYEQYF
TRBV28	TRBJ1-2	-	-	TGTGCCAGCAGCCCTGACGGTTGGGGTGTAAGGGACTATGGCTACACCTTC	CASSPDGWGVRDYGYTF
TRBV2	TRBJ1-1	-	few	TGTGCCAGCAGTGAAGCAGGTGCTCAGCACACTGAAGCTTTCTTT	CASSEAGAQHTEAFF
TRBV14	TRBJ2-3	-	-	TGTGCCAGCAGCCAAGAAATCTCAGATACGCAGTATTTT	CASSQEISDTQYF
TRBV12-3/TRBV12-4	TRBJ2-7	TRBD2	-	TGTGCCAGCAGTTTCGTAGCGGGGGGTTACGAGCAGTACTTC	CASSFVAGGYEQYF
TRBV7-8	TRBJ2-5	-	many	TGTGCCAGCAGCTTAGCTCCACCCTCCCAAGAGACCCAGTACTTC	CASSLAPPSQETQYF
TRBV7-6	TRBJ2-7	TRBD2	many	TGTGCCAGCAGCTTAGTCTCGGGGGAGGGGTACGAGCAGTACTTC	CASSLVSGEGYEQYF
TRBV6-6	TRBJ1-6	-	many	TGTGCCAGCAGGACAGGTTATAATTCACCCCTCCACTTT	CASRTGYNSPLHF
TRBV13	TRBJ2-1	-	many	TGTGCCAGCAGCTCCTACCAGGGGGGCCCCTACAATGAGCAGTTCTTC	CASSSYQGGPYNEQFF
TRBV6-5	TRBJ1-6	-	-	TGTGCCAGCAGTTACTCGATTGTGGGCCGCCGAACCCCTCCATTTAATTCACCCCTCCACTTT	CASSYSIVGRRTPPFNSPLHF
TRBV20-1	TRBJ2-1	-	-	TGCAGTGCTAGACCCGGCGGGGGCCCCTACAATGAGCAGTTCTTC	CSARPGGGPYNEQFF
TRBV5-6	TRBJ2-5	-	few	TGTGCCAGCAGCTTGGACAGGAGGTACCAAGAGACCCAGTACTTC	CASSLDRRYQETQYF
TRBV5-1	TRBJ1-5	-	-	TGCGCCAGCAGCTCAACGCCGGAACAGCCCCAGCATTTT	CASSSTPEQPQHF
TRBV10-3	TRBJ2-3	-	few	TGTGCCATCAGTGAGTCGCCGGACACATACACAGATACGCAGTATTTT	CAISESPDTYTDTQYF
TRBV28	TRBJ2-5	-	many	TGTGCCAGCAGTTTTCTCTTGCTGGGGGGGGCCGAGCAAGAGACCCAGTACTTC	CASSFLLLGGAEQETQYF
TRBV7-9	TRBJ2-1	TRBD2	few	TGTGCCACTGAACTAGCGGGGGTTTTTGAGCAGTTCTTC	CATELAGVFEQFF
TRBV6-2/TRBV6-3	TRBJ1-1	-	-	TGTGCCAGCAGTTCGGCAATTGTCGGGGAGGACACTGAAGCTTTCTTT	CASSSAIVGEDTEAFF
TRBV11-2	TRBJ2-3	-	many	TGTGCCAGCAGCTTAGTCGCAGGGATGACGGCGGATACGCAGTATTTT	CASSLVAGMTADTQYF
TRBV7-9	TRBJ1-2	TRBD1	-	TGTGCCAGCAGGACCGACAGGGACGATGGCTACACCTTC	CASRTDRDDGYTF
TRBV7-6	TRBJ2-2	-	few	TGTGCCAGCAGCTTCACAAGAGACGGGGAGCTGTTTTTT	CASSFTRDGELFF
TRBV12-3/TRBV12-4	TRBJ2-2	-	few	TGTGCCAGCAGCCCGGGGGGCGACGGCACCGGGGAGCTGTTTTTT	CASSPGGDGTGELFF
TRBV4-1	TRBJ2-6	-	-	TGCGCCAGCCGCCGGGCTGGGGCCAACGTCCTGACTTTC	CASRRAGANVLTF
TRBV20-1	TRBJ2-1	-	few	TGCAGTGCTAGACAAGCGGGCGACTCCTACAATGAGCAGTTCTTC	CSARQAGDSYNEQFF
TRBV20-1	TRBJ2-5	TRBD2	once	TGCAGTGCTAGGGGCTTAGGACTAGCGAGGGAGACCCAGTACTTC	CSARGLGLARETQYF
TRBV5-5	TRBJ1-1	-	-	TGTGCCAGCAGCGCCGGGCTCACGGCTGAAGCTTTCTTT	CASSAGLTAEAFF
TRBV5-4	TRBJ1-1	TRBD1	few	TGTGCCAGCAGCTTGGGACAGGGGGGGAAAACTGAAGCTTTCTTT	CASSLGQGGKTEAFF
TRBV7-9	TRBJ1-5	TRBD1	-	TGTGCCAGCAGCTTTCTTACCGGGACAGGATATCAGCCCCAGCATTTT	CASSFLTGTGYQPQHF
TRBV6-1	TRBJ1-6	-	few	TGTGCCAGCAGCTATAACGGAGGGAGTCGCTCTTCACCCCTCCACTTT	CASSYNGGSRSSPLHF
TRBV15	TRBJ1-6	TRBD1	-	TGTGCCACCAGCGTGGACAGGGGGCCGGCACCCCTCCACTTT	CATSVDRGPAPLHF
TRBV7-9	TRBJ1-2	TRBD1	many	TGTGCCAGCAGCATCCCAGGGGGCAGGGTGGATGGCTACACCTTC	CASSIPGGRVDGYTF
TRBV28	TRBJ1-1	-	-	TGTGCCAGCTGCTCGACGGGGGGATTCACTGAAGCTTTCTTT	CASCSTGGFTEAFF
TRBV20-1	TRBJ2-7	-	few	TGCAGTGCAGAGACAGATAATGGGTACGAGCAGTACTTC	CSAETDNGYEQYF
TRBV10-3	TRBJ2-7	TRBD1	-	TGTGCCATCAGTGAGACGACAGGGGGTCTTAGGCTATACGAGCAGTACTTC	CAISETTGGLRLYEQYF
TRBV6-4	TRBJ1-1	-	many	TGTGCCAGCAGGGACACGCCGAACACTGAAGCTTTCTTT	CASRDTPNTEAFF